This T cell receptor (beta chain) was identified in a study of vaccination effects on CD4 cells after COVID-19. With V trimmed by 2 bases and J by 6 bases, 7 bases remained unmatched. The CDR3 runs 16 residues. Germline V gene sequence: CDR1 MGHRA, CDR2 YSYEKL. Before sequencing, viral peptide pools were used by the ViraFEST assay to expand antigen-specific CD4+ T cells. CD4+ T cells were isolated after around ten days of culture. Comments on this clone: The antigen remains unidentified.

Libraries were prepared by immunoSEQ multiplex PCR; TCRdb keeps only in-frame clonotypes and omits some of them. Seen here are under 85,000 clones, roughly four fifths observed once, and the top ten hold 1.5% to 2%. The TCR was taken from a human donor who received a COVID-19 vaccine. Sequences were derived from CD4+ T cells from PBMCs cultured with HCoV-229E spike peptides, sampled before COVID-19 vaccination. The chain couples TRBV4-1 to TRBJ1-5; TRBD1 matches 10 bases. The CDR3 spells CASSQWIGQGVQPQHF. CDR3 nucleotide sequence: TGCGCCAGCAGCCAATGGATAGGACAGGGGGTTCAGCCCCAGCATTTT.